This T cell receptor beta chain is from a study of blood T cell repertoires in COVID-19. At the level of the study: Acute-phase and convalescent COVID-19 samples originated in the United States, Italy and Spain. From T cells, B-cell-depleted T cells, or PBMCs came the material, which was cDNA or gDNA.

Trimming at V came to 8 bases and at J to 1 base, leaving 5 bases not matched to a gene. The CDR3 has 14 residues. Looked up from germline, CDR1 is SQVTM and CDR2 is ANQGSEA. Under the authors' procedure: The assay estimated nucleated cells by amplifying reference gene primers. Sequenced by immunoSEQ multiplex PCR; TCRdb stores in-frame clones only, minus some. Clone size and the V and J calls come from that table; the DNA yielded D and trimming. The sample carries 70,000 to 95,000 clones, about 86% recorded once. This clonotype was obtained from a woman older than 75 with acute or convalescent COVID-19. Sequences were obtained from peripheral blood. The chain carries TRBV29-1 and TRBJ2-1; 10 bases agree with TRBD2. CDR3 loop: CSSKRGGSYNEQFF. CDR3 DNA: TGCAGCTCTAAGCGGGGGGGTTCCTACAATGAGCAGTTCTTC.